Listed below are T cell receptor beta chains from one sample, sequenced in a study of cytomegalovirus exposure and HLA in healthy donors. TCRdb's table, derived via immunoSEQ multiplex PCR, lists solely in-frame clones and lacks some. Of approximately 190,000 clones in the sample, roughly nine tenths were seen once. Material: PBMCs. The receptors were sampled from a boy under 10 years old in good health and CMV-seronegative. Both conserved end residues are part of each CDR3. The D gene is left open where the match is weak. Rows give clone size only sometimes, using once, few, many, or a class for an expanded clone.

>once|TRBJ2-1|TRBD2|TRBV28|16
TGTGCCAGCAGTCAAATAGCGGGAGCTGGCTACAATGAGCAGTTCTTC
CASSQIAGAGYNEQFF
>-|TRBJ2-1|-|TRBV11-2|16
TGTGCCAGCAGACAAGACGGGGCAGGGGTGTGGAATGAGCAGTTCTTC
CASRQDGAGVWNEQFF
>-|TRBJ1-1|-|TRBV2|12
TGTGCCAGCCCGAGGGGAAGGGGGGAAGCTTTCTTT
CASPRGRGEAFF
>-|TRBJ1-2|-|TRBV7-2|13
TGTGCCAGCACCAGATCGGGGGAGAATGGCTACACCTTC
CASTRSGENGYTF
>few|TRBJ1-4|-|TRBV30|15
TGTGCCTGGAGTGTAAGGCGGCTCGCTAATGAAAAACTGTTTTTT
CAWSVRRLANEKLFF
>-|TRBJ1-5|-|TRBV10-1|15
TGCGCCAGCAGCACACAGGGTTATAGCAATCAGCCCCAGCATTTT
CASSTQGYSNQPQHF
>-|TRBJ1-4|TRBD1|TRBV2|14
TGTGCCAGCAGTCCCTGGACAGGGTCCAAAAAACTGTTTTTT
CASSPWTGSKKLFF
>-|TRBJ1-1|-|TRBV7-9|14
TGTGCCAGCAGCTCCATGGGAGGGAACACTGAAGCTTTCTTT
CASSSMGGNTEAFF
>-|TRBJ2-3|-|TRBV28|16
TGTGCCAGCAGCCGACCCCAGGCTACTAGCACAGATACGCAGTATTTT
CASSRPQATSTDTQYF
>-|TRBJ2-5|-|TRBV15|14
TGTGCCACCAGCAGAGGCGATGATTCGGAGACCCAGTACTTC
CATSRGDDSETQYF
>-|TRBJ2-4|-|TRBV20-1|11
TGCAGTGCCGCTAATTTAAACATTCAGTACTTC
CSAANLNIQYF
>once|TRBJ1-1|-|TRBV29-1|12
TGCAGCGTGGGGGGAATGAACACTGAAGCTTTCTTT
CSVGGMNTEAFF
>few|TRBJ2-5|-|TRBV7-9|16
TGTTCCAGCAGCTTAGCGCGGGCAGTGAGTAAAGAGACCCAGTACTTC
CSSSLARAVSKETQYF
>-|TRBJ2-3|-|TRBV29-1|14
TGCAGCGTTTGGGTACAGGGTAGCACAGATACGCAGTATTTT
CSVWVQGSTDTQYF
>-|TRBJ2-1|TRBD2|TRBV27|15
TGTGCCAGCAGTTTGGGCGGGAGTACCTACAATGAGCAGTTCTTC
CASSLGGSTYNEQFF
>-|TRBJ1-1|TRBD1|TRBV29-1|15
TGCAACGCCCGCCGGGACAGGGCAGGGGGGACTGAAGCTTTCTTT
CNARRDRAGGTEAFF
>-|TRBJ2-1|TRBD2|TRBV13|19
TGTGCCAGCAGCCAAAGACTAGCGGGAGGCTTACTATATTACAATGAGCAGTTCTTC
CASSQRLAGGLLYYNEQFF